These 15 T cell receptor beta chains originate from one sample sequenced in a study of PD-1 blockade in mismatch repair-deficient tumors. Produced via immunoSEQ multiplex PCR; TCRdb's table is partial and in-frame only. The repertoire holds 100,000 to 150,000 clones, with 88% as singletons. This specimen consisted of peripheral blood, obtained almost 74 weeks after starting pembrolizumab. These receptors all come from an adult with mismatch repair-deficient cancer.

Only a few counts were recorded for this clone. This chain connects TRBV2 to TRBJ1-2; tentatively, D is TRBD1 (5 bases). The CDR3 is 15 amino acids. Trimming removed 7 bases at V and 0 bases at J, with 15 bases between. CDR1 is SNHLY, CDR2 FYNNEI, per germline. CDR3 nucleotides: TGTGCCAGCATTCGGTCCAGGGATGCTAACTATGGCTACACCTTC. Translation gives CASIRSRDANYGYTF.

CDR3 in DNA: TGCGCCAGCAGTAACAGGGGTTACAATGAGCAGTTCTTC. It yields the protein CASSNRGYNEQFF. The chain joins TRBV10-1 to TRBJ2-1; 7 bases agree with TRBD1. With 5 bases clipped from V and 4 bases from J, the junction kept 2 bases outside the gene matches. Germline lookup yields CDR1 WNHNN and CDR2 SYGVQD (reference sequence). This CDR3 region has 13 residues.

The chain links TRBV9 to TRBJ2-5; D remains unclear. The CDR3 runs 15 residues. V was pared by 2 bases and J by 5 bases, with 16 bases between. Germline V gives CDR1 SGDLS, CDR2 YYNGEE. The CDR3 DNA is TGTGCCAGCAGCGTCGATAGGACCCTCGTTGAGACCCAGTACTTC. It specifies CASSVDRTLVETQYF. Drawing the rest from reference TRBV9 and TRBJ2-5, the complete variable domain is DSGVTQTPKHLITATGQRVTLRCSPRSGDLSVYWYQQSLDQGLQFLIQYYNGEERAKGNILERFSAQQFPDLHSELNLSSLELGDSALYFCASSVDRTLVETQYFGPGTRLLVL.

This clone has only a few counts. V is TRBV2 and J is TRBJ1-1; the D gene is possibly TRBD1 (6 bases). V lost 6 bases to trimming and J lost 4 bases, with 15 bases between them. CDR3 length equals 14 residues. CDR1 and CDR2 (germline): SNHLY, FYNNEI. CDR3 DNA sequence: TGTGCCAGCAGACCCCCCCAGGGGTTCACTGAAGCTTTCTTT. Encoded protein: CASRPPQGFTEAFF.

This CDR3 reads CAWDSHYGYTF. CDR3 DNA: TGTGCCTGGGACAGCCACTATGGCTACACCTTC. The chain uses TRBV30 and TRBJ1-2; TRBD1 is a possible D gene (5 bases). CDR1 and CDR2 from the germline V gene are GTSNPN and SVGIG (reference sequence). The CDR3 loop spans 11 amino acids. The ends were cut back, 5 bases at V and 3 bases at J, with 7 bases in the middle.

The rearrangement joins TRBV6-6 to TRBJ2-7; 7 bases fit TRBD1. V shed 0 bases and J 2 bases; nucleotides not matched to a gene: 4. Germline V gives CDR1 MNHNY, CDR2 SVGAGI (reference sequence). The CDR3 spans 15 residues. CDR3 in DNA: TGTGCCAGCAGTTACTCCGGACAGGCCCCCTACGAGCAGTACTTC. It codes for CASSYSGQAPYEQYF.

A remark on this clone: In the same sample, other DNA sequences code for this CDR3. The V gene is TRBV6-5, the J gene TRBJ1-5; TRBD1 matches at 7 bases. CDR1 MNHEY and CDR2 SVGAGI come from the germline V gene. This CDR3 contains 14 residues. Trimming at V came to 6 bases and at J to 2 bases, leaving 4 bases not matched to a gene. The CDR3 here is CASRGQGGNQPQHF. As DNA, the CDR3 is TGTGCCAGCAGGGGTCAGGGGGGCAATCAGCCCCAGCATTTT.

The chain recombines TRBV11-2 with TRBJ2-1, with 10 bases matching TRBD1. This CDR3 is 17 amino acids long. The junction had 11 bases not matched to a gene; V was cut back by 5 bases and J by 4 bases. Germline V gives CDR1 SGHAT, CDR2 FQNNGV. The CDR3 is CASSKESGQGIYNEQFF. The CDR3 DNA reads as TGTGCCAGCAGCAAGGAATCGGGACAGGGGATTTACAATGAGCAGTTCTTC.

The gene calls are TRBV5-8 and TRBJ1-1, with TRBD1 as a possible D gene (6 bases). V dropped 4 bases and J dropped 3 bases, with 10 bases sitting between them. The CDR3 consists of 13 residues. The germline V gene has CDR1 SGHTS and CDR2 YDEGEE. CDR3 protein: CASSRYRDTEAFF. The CDR3 DNA sequence: TGTGCCAGCAGCCGTTACAGGGACACTGAAGCTTTCTTT.

This clone was recorded once. The chain has TRBV19 and TRBJ2-1; 11 nucleotides match TRBD2. The length of the CDR3 is 16 residues. Germline V gene data show CDR1 as LNHDA and CDR2 as SQIVND (reference sequence). J lost 12 bases, V lost 7 bases, and 17 bases had no gene match. The CDR3 DNA follows: TGTGCCAGTACAGCAACAGGGCTCCTAGCGGGGGGAACGCAGTTCTTC. Its translation: CASTATGLLAGGTQFF.

The chain recombines TRBV27 with TRBJ2-1; possibly TRBD2 for D (6 bases). Germline CDR1 is MNHEY and CDR2 is SMNVEV (reference sequence). The CDR3 is 17 residues long. Trimming removed 2 bases from V and 4 bases from J, with 18 bases in between. CDR3 protein: CASSLSSGLGLYNEQFF. CDR3 DNA sequence: TGTGCCAGCAGTTTAAGTTCAGGGCTGGGACTTTACAATGAGCAGTTCTTC.

V is TRBV6-5 and J is TRBJ1-2; D gene uncertain. There are 12 residues in the CDR3. Trimming removed 2 bases from V and 5 bases from J, with 6 bases in between. CDR1 and CDR2 from the germline V gene are MNHEY and SVGAGI. CDR3 amino acids: CASSYSGYGYTF. Here the CDR3 DNA reads TGTGCCAGCAGTTACAGTGGGTATGGCTACACCTTC.

V gene TRBV28 combines with J gene TRBJ2-3; TRBD2 aligns across 15 bases. V lost 6 bases to trimming and J lost 3 bases; unmatched junction nucleotides: 1. There are 15 residues in the CDR3. CDR1 and CDR2 from the germline V gene are MDHEN and SYDVKM. The CDR3 here is CASRGTSGRTDTQYF. The CDR3 DNA reads TGTGCCAGCAGGGGGACTAGCGGGAGGACAGATACGCAGTATTTT.

This clone was detected only once. The chain uses TRBV6-1 and TRBJ2-7; D uncertain. Germline assignment: CDR1 MNHNS and CDR2 SASEGT. The V and J ends lost 10 bases and 0 bases respectively, with 16 bases between them. The CDR3 extends over 14 amino acids. The chain's CDR3 is CATRRIKISYEQYF. The DNA for the CDR3 is TGTGCCACCAGGCGGATAAAAATCTCCTACGAGCAGTACTTC.

This chain links TRBV30 with TRBJ2-7; D is unclear. V shed 0 bases and J shed 4 bases, with 7 bases lying between them. Germline CDR1 and CDR2: GTSNPN and SVGIG (reference sequence). The CDR3 extends over 12 amino acids. CDR3 sequence reads: CAWSVAPYEQYF. DNA for the CDR3: TGTGCCTGGAGTGTAGCACCTTACGAGCAGTACTTC.